Presented here are 29 T cell receptor beta chains from one specimen sequenced in a study of T cell responses to AZD1222 COVID-19 vaccine. The method was immunoSEQ multiplex PCR; TCRdb's version includes in-frame clones alone and lacks a portion of them. The sample contains 240,000 or so clones, approximately 95% of which appear only once. The sequenced sample was peripheral blood, obtained on day 0 of AZD1222 vaccination. The receptors originated from an adult in good health.

This chain links TRBV5-5 with TRBJ2-7; possibly TRBD1 for D (5 bases). In germline, CDR1 is SGHKS, CDR2 YYEKEE (reference sequence). This CDR3 is 13 amino acids long. Trimming took off 5 bases at V and 3 bases at J, with 12 bases between the two ends. The CDR3 sequence: CASSTAQGYEQYF. The CDR3 DNA is TGTGCCAGCAGTACGGCGCAGGGCTACGAGCAGTACTTC.

The rearrangement uses TRBV29-1 and TRBJ2-7; the D gene is possibly TRBD2 (5 bases). This CDR3 has 12 amino acids. The V gene lost 7 bases and the J gene lost 2 bases, with 12 bases spanning the gap. Germline loops: CDR1 SQVTM, CDR2 ANQGSEA. Here the CDR3 DNA reads TGCAGCGCCGGACTCTCCCCCTACGAGCAGTACTTC. Translating it yields CSAGLSPYEQYF.

The genes are TRBV5-1 and TRBJ2-3; TRBD1 or TRBD2 may be the D gene (5 bases each). In germline, CDR1 is SGHRS, CDR2 YFSETQ. Trimming removed 0 bases at V and 1 base at J, with 12 bases between. The CDR3 spans 16 residues. Here the CDR3 reads CASSLGGYRRTDTQYF. For the CDR3, the DNA is TGCGCCAGCAGCTTGGGGGGGTATAGGCGCACAGATACGCAGTATTTT. The variable domain in full, with the rest retrieved from reference TRBV5-1 and TRBJ2-3, is KAGVTQTPRYLIKTRGQQVTLSCSPISGHRSVSWYQQTPGQGLQFLFEYFSETQRNKGNFPGRFSGRQFSNSRSEMNVSTLELGDSALYLCASSLGGYRRTDTQYFGPGTRLTVL.

The genes are TRBV11-2 and TRBJ1-2; 9 positions agree with TRBD1. The germline CDR1 and CDR2 sequences are SGHAT and FQNNGV. Unmatched junction bases numbered 5, after V lost 4 bases and J lost 5 bases. The CDR3 is 14 residues long. DNA for the CDR3: TGTGCCAGCAGCTATAGACAGGGGGTTTATGGCTACACCTTC. Translated: CASSYRQGVYGYTF.

V gene TRBV4-3 combines with J gene TRBJ1-6, with D hard to call. CDR3 length: 13 amino acids. In germline, CDR1 is LGHNA, CDR2 YSLEER. The V end was cut by 4 bases, the J end by 9 bases, with 10 bases between. CDR3 nucleotide sequence: TGCGCCAGCAGCCCGACCGAGGGTTCACCCCTCCACTTT. As protein: CASSPTEGSPLHF.

The J gene is TRBJ2-7, the V gene TRBV6-5; 9 positions agree with TRBD1. Per the germline V gene, CDR1 is MNHEY and CDR2 is SVGAGI. J gave up 2 bases and V 6 bases, and 5 bases lay outside the gene matches. CDR3 length: 14 amino acids. Here the CDR3 DNA reads TGTGCCAGCAGAAGGACAGGGGCTCCCTACGAGCAGTACTTC. Translating it yields CASRRTGAPYEQYF.

This chain connects TRBV5-1 to TRBJ2-5; no clear D gene. CDR3 length equals 13 residues. The V and J ends lost 1 base and 1 base respectively, with 5 bases between them. Germline V gene lookup returns CDR1 SGHRS and CDR2 YFSETQ. DNA of the CDR3: TGCGCCAGCAGCTTGTTCAGCCAAGAGACCCAGTACTTC. It codes for CASSLFSQETQYF.

This chain connects TRBV5-1 to TRBJ1-5; possible D gene TRBD1, 5 bases. The CDR3 length is 14 residues. Between the trimmed V and J ends, which lost 2 bases and 5 bases, there was a span of 11 bases. Germline CDR1 and CDR2: SGHRS and YFSETQ. CDR3 nucleotides: TGCGCCAGCAGCTTCGGCGGGGGAGATCAGCCCCAGCATTTT. Translating gives CASSFGGGDQPQHF.

CDR3: CATSHAGLAPDTQYF. The CDR3 nucleotides are TGTGCCACCAGCCACGCCGGACTAGCCCCAGATACGCAGTATTTT. This chain links TRBV15 with TRBJ2-3; TRBD2 matches at 8 bases. CDR3 size: 15 residues. Germline assignment: CDR1 LNHNV and CDR2 YYDKDF (reference sequence). With V trimmed by 5 bases and J by 4 bases, 8 bases remained unmatched.

J is TRBJ1-3 and V is TRBV28; D may be TRBD1 (6 bases). Trimming stripped 3 bases from V and 2 bases from J, with 14 bases between. Germline values: CDR1 MDHEN, CDR2 SYDVKM. CDR3 length: 16 amino acids. This CDR3 is CASSFQTGKAGNTIYF. Written as DNA, the CDR3 is TGTGCCAGCAGTTTCCAAACAGGGAAGGCTGGAAACACCATATATTTT.

This clone was counted many times. V gene TRBV9 combines with J gene TRBJ1-6, with unresolved D. Trimming took off 4 bases at V and 1 base at J, with 9 bases between the two ends. Germline-derived CDR1 and CDR2 are SGDLS and YYNGEE. The CDR3 totals 15 residues. CDR3 loop: CASSRLGSYNSPLHF. The DNA for the CDR3 is TGTGCCAGCAGCCGTTTAGGGTCCTATAATTCACCCCTCCACTTT.

This chain uses TRBV7-6 with TRBJ2-7; tentative D call: TRBD2 (6 bases). V lost 2 bases to trimming and J lost 6 bases, with 17 bases between them. This CDR3 has 15 residues. The germline CDR1 and CDR2 sequences are SGHVS and FNYEAQ. CDR3 residues: CASSLMSVGGGEQYF. DNA for the CDR3: TGTGCCAGCAGCTTAATGAGCGTTGGGGGAGGCGAGCAGTACTTC.

V gene TRBV28 combines with J gene TRBJ1-5; 9 bases are a match to TRBD1. The germline CDR1 and CDR2 sequences are MDHEN and SYDVKM. Losses at the gene ends were 7 bases for V and 0 bases for J; bases not matched to a gene: 10. The CDR3 contains 17 residues. The DNA of the CDR3 is TGTGCCAGCACTCCGGGACAGGGCTCGTATAGCAATCAGCCCCAGCATTTT. This gives the protein CASTPGQGSYSNQPQHF.

This clone is a singleton in its sample. This chain links TRBV7-8 with TRBJ1-4; D not certain. Germline V lookup: CDR1 SGHVS, CDR2 FQNEAQ. This CDR3 spans 14 amino acids. Trimming left V 5 bases short and J 4 bases short, with 11 bases between. The CDR3 DNA reads TGTGCCAGCAGCGCCTGGGGTTATAATGAAAAACTGTTTTTT. Translation gives CASSAWGYNEKLFF.

This chain uses TRBV19 with TRBJ2-5; 10 positions match TRBD1. The V segment lost 5 bases and the J segment 5 bases; nucleotides outside the gene matches: 5. The germline gives CDR1 LNHDA, CDR2 SQIVND (reference sequence). The CDR3 totals 14 residues. CDR3 sequence (DNA): TGTGCCAGTAGTGGGGACAGGGGATTGGAGACCCAGTACTTC. It is translated as CASSGDRGLETQYF.

The V and J genes are TRBV20-1 and TRBJ1-4; weak D call: TRBD1 (5 bases). The germline V gene encodes CDR1 DFQATT and CDR2 SNEGSKA (reference sequence). The CDR3 is 14 amino acids. V lost 3 bases, J lost 3 bases, and 11 bases lay in between. This CDR3 is CSASQGSSNEKLFF. CDR3 coding DNA: TGCAGTGCTAGTCAGGGATCGTCTAATGAAAAACTGTTTTTT.

The V gene is TRBV4-3, the J gene TRBJ2-2, with D hard to call. Germline-derived CDR1 and CDR2 are LGHNA and YSLEER. This CDR3 has 17 amino acids. Trimming cost V 3 bases and J 0 bases, with 14 bases left between them. CDR3 region: CASSQRPGTPNTGELFF. The CDR3, as DNA: TGCGCCAGCAGCCAGCGGCCAGGCACTCCGAACACCGGGGAGCTGTTTTTT.

V is TRBV4-2 and J is TRBJ1-1; D unclear. The CDR3 totals 13 residues. Trimming shortened V by 0 bases and J by 5 bases, and 7 bases separated the two germline ends. The germline V gene encodes CDR1 LGHNA and CDR2 YNFKEQ. CDR3 nucleotide sequence: TGTGCCAGCAGCCAAGACAGGTGGACTGAAGCTTTCTTT. Translated: CASSQDRWTEAFF.

V usage is TRBV2 and J usage is TRBJ2-7, with 10 bases fitting TRBD1. This CDR3 contains 16 residues. CDR1 is SNHLY and CDR2 is FYNNEI in the germline V gene. V gave up 0 bases and J gave up 3 bases; unmatched junction bases: 5. The CDR3 here is CASSEAPGQGRYEQYF. CDR3 in DNA: TGTGCCAGCAGTGAAGCCCCGGGACAGGGGCGCTACGAGCAGTACTTC.

V usage is TRBV5-4 and J usage is TRBJ1-2, with TRBD1 identical over 8 bases. CDR3 length: 15 residues. CDR1 SGHNT and CDR2 YYREEE come from the germline V gene (reference sequence). V shed 5 bases and J 7 bases; nucleotides not matched to a gene: 13. The DNA of the CDR3 is TGTGCCAGCAGTCGGGGTAATCCAGGGGGCGCTGGCTACACCTTC. It specifies CASSRGNPGGAGYTF.

The CDR3 loop reads CASSSVQGPGTGELFF. The CDR3, as DNA: TGTGCCAGCAGTTCGGTACAGGGGCCGGGGACCGGGGAGCTGTTTTTT. The rearrangement joins TRBV6-2 or TRBV6-3 to TRBJ2-2; 7 bases match TRBD1. This CDR3 has 16 amino acids. CDR1 is MNHEY and CDR2 is SVGEGT in the germline V gene. V shed 4 bases, J shed 5 bases, and the junction held 10 bases outside the gene matches.

V usage is TRBV6-6 and J usage is TRBJ2-7; D unresolved. Germline assignment: CDR1 MNHNY and CDR2 SVGAGI (reference sequence). The CDR3 extends over 14 amino acids. Between the trimmed V and J ends, which lost 0 bases and 3 bases, there was a span of 9 bases. CDR3 nucleotide sequence: TGTGCCAGCAGTTACTCGGGCGCAAACTACGAGCAGTACTTC. This gives the protein CASSYSGANYEQYF.

This clone has a single count. The J gene is TRBJ2-7, the V gene TRBV5-1, with TRBD2 identical over 12 bases. Germline V gene lookup returns CDR1 SGHRS and CDR2 YFSETQ. Trimming took 3 bases from V and 7 from J; bases not matched to a gene: 11. The CDR3 has 16 amino acids. This chain's CDR3 is CASSSPSSGRAGEQYF. As DNA, the CDR3 is TGCGCCAGCAGCTCACCATCTAGCGGGAGGGCTGGAGAGCAGTACTTC.

J is TRBJ1-6 and V is TRBV21-1. TRBV21-1 is described as a pseudogene. This CDR3 comprises 14 residues. CDR3 in DNA: TGTGCCAGCAGCCTTTGCTCCTATAATTCACCCCTCCACTTT. Translated, it gives CASSLCSYNSPLHF.

The genes are TRBV14 and TRBJ2-3; maybe TRBD2 (5 bases). V lost 1 base and J 0 bases, leaving 11 bases between the germline ends. From germline, CDR1 is SGHDN and CDR2 FVKESK. The CDR3 totals 16 residues. The CDR3: CASSQGRLLSTDTQYF. The CDR3 region has the DNA TGTGCCAGCAGCCAAGGGAGGCTACTCAGCACAGATACGCAGTATTTT.

This chain joins TRBV7-9 and TRBJ1-2; D remains ambiguous. The germline V gene encodes CDR1 SEHNR and CDR2 FQNEAQ (reference sequence). The CDR3 spans 13 residues. Trimming cost V 5 bases and J 9 bases, with 16 bases left between them. Written as DNA, the CDR3 is TGTGCCAGCAGCCCGGGGAGGGTGGGGAGCTACACCTTC. Translation: CASSPGRVGSYTF.

This clone came up once. The chain carries TRBV5-4 and TRBJ2-1; D perhaps matches TRBD2 (5 bases). CDR1 is SGHNT and CDR2 is YYREEE in the germline V gene (reference sequence). Trimming left V 0 bases short and J 10 bases short, with 17 bases between. The CDR3 has 15 amino acids. The CDR3 nucleotides are TGTGCCAGCAGCTTGGGCGGGTTGGACCGGGAAGAGCAGTTCTTC. Translating it yields CASSLGGLDREEQFF.

The chain recombines TRBV14 with TRBJ2-2; D is unresolved. This CDR3 comprises 17 residues. Germline V gene lookup returns CDR1 SGHDN and CDR2 FVKESK. V dropped 0 bases and J dropped 4 bases, with 15 bases sitting between them. The CDR3, as DNA: TGTGCCAGCAGCCAAGACGGAAGAATAGAAGCCACCGGGGAGCTGTTTTTT. Translation: CASSQDGRIEATGELFF.

The V call is TRBV19, the J call TRBJ2-4, with D possibly TRBD2 on 5 matching bases. Germline values: CDR1 LNHDA, CDR2 SQIVND (reference sequence). Between the trimmed V and J ends, which lost 6 bases and 9 bases, there was a span of 12 bases. There are 12 residues in the CDR3. The CDR3 DNA follows: TGTGCCAGTAGCTTCCTAGAGGGCATTCAGTACTTC. It yields the protein CASSFLEGIQYF.